This TCR beta chain is drawn from a study of blood T cell repertoires in COVID-19. Across the study: T cells, B-cell-depleted T cells, or PBMCs provided the cDNA or gDNA that served as material.

The age range of participants was 18 to 89 years, with residence in 20 to 25 US areas. Donors in Cohort 3 who had recovered were those with two negative PCRs, healthcare professional clearance, or resolution of their symptoms. In the original processing: Estimation of nucleated cell counts relied on the amplification of reference gene primers. Measured with immunoSEQ multiplex PCR; TCRdb has only the in-frame clones, and not every one. The V and J calls and clone size come from that table; D and trimming were worked out from the DNA. The table includes 150,000 to 200,000 clones, more than 65% detected once. The clonotype was recovered from a man aged 40-49 years who had recovered from COVID-19. Sequenced: PBMCs or T cells enriched from blood (not recorded which).

The CDR3 sequence is CASSISGRHSPLHF. The CDR3, as DNA: TGTGCCAGTAGTATATCAGGGCGGCATTCACCCCTCCACTTT. This sequence joins TRBV19 and TRBJ1-6; a possible D gene is TRBD1 (5 bases). This CDR3 is built from 14 residues. V lost 2 bases, J lost 8 bases, and 10 bases lay in between. Germline lookup yields CDR1 LNHDA and CDR2 SQIVND (reference sequence).